This T cell receptor (beta chain) originates from a study of T-cell memory formation after mild COVID-19 (dated by TCRdb to the early 2020s). Background on the whole study: TCR sequence clusters from the two donors were largely donor specific. In a couple of donors, T-cell clones that expanded and contracted after mild COVID-19 were tracked by sequencing TCRalpha and TCRbeta repertoires over time. Two young, previously healthy adult volunteers made up the cohort, one male and one female. Study-wide conclusions, independent of this receptor: Balanced CD4/CD8 phenotypes were observed for clones contracting from day 15 to 85, whereas a bias towards CD4+ was observed for a second wave of clones expanding from day 15 to 37. Contracting CD4+ clones were found mainly in CM and EM memory subsets, while CD8+ clones were enriched in EMRA. The study covered only a couple of mild cases, and larger cohorts including severe cases with pre-infection samples were considered necessary. SARS-CoV-2 specificity of the second-wave clones peaking on day 37 was not confirmed. Some responding clones were detected in pre-infection memory, suggesting pre-existing cross-reactive memory T cells joined the SARS-CoV-2 response.

Ficoll-Paque density gradient centrifugation was used to isolate PBMCs. Ten or more counts support this clonotype. The antigen it recognizes is unknown. Qualities for individual bases were not recorded, and no much larger clone is one base off. The sequencer listed for this sample is Illumina NovaSeq 6000. TCRalpha and TCRbeta cDNA libraries were built by 5'RACE with constant-segment primers, adding sample barcodes and unique molecular identifiers. Trizol reagent was used to extract RNA from every sample. Amplification of the libraries took two PCR steps, and the second step added a second sample barcode plus Illumina TruSeq adapters. The libraries were sequenced on an Illumina NovaSeq using 2 x 150 bp paired-end reads. The authors' analysis ran thus. With migec v1.2.7, reads were demultiplexed and then collapsed into UMI-guided consensus sequences. With mixcr v2.1.11, UMI consensuses were aligned to TRA and TRB V and J templates and assembled into clonotypes. Expanded or contracted clonotypes were those called significant by both edgeR and NoisET, with noise models trained on biological replicates. For edgeR calls, the cutoffs were a false discovery rate-adjusted p below 0.01 and a log2 fold-change threshold of 1. As an exploratory analysis of dynamics, max-normalized trajectories of the 1000 most abundant clonotypes were examined with PCA combined with hierarchical clustering. Separately sequenced CD4+ and CD8+ repertoires were used to assign the CD4 or CD8 phenotype of responding clones. TCRdb trimmed public reads at Q25 via fastp, called clones via MiXCR and kept in-frame beta chains. Rows with a matching CDR3 protein are joined into one entry that keeps the most common DNA and genes. TCRdb's processing, not the study's, gives the V and J calls here. Recorded for this sample are more than 150,000 distinct CDR3 sequences; roughly 10% of them occurred a single time. The ten largest make up approximately 3.4% of the sample.

The sequencing input was PBMCs or a T cell subset sorted from them (not recorded which). This receptor was identified in a man between 18 and 35 years old who had mild COVID-19 (a few samples of this study predate the infection). The sample titles of this study are shuffled in the database, so cell type and time point are left out; the donor was told from shared clones.

This receptor carries the CDR3 CASSPQAGGTDTQYF. Here is the DNA: TGTGCCAGCAGCCCTCAAGCGGGGGGCACAGATACGCAGTATTTT. Recombination linked TRBV7-2 to TRBJ2-3; TRBD2 matches 8 bases in the middle. Trimming accounts for 5 bases at V and 1 base at J, while the number of junction bases matched to no gene is 5. Reading the germline V gene gives CDR1 SGHTA and CDR2 FQGNSA. The CDR3 has 15 amino acids, counting the end cysteine and phenylalanine. Only the CDR3 DNA is retained, 45 bases long and in frame from the first base.